Listed here are 32 T cell receptor beta chains from one sample, sequenced in a study of CD8+ T cells in alopecia areata. Noted treatment: oral pan-JAK inhibitor, 5-10 mg twice daily. Extracted RNA was reverse transcribed, and the resulting cDNA served as sequencing template. Some clones are missing from TCRdb's copy, which holds only in-frame ones; the method was immunoSEQ multiplex PCR. This table has approximately 150,000 clones, around 87% appearing once. The specimen was CD8+ T cells sorted from blood, collected at week 4, from a patient treated with tofacitinib. All receptors come from a human donor with alopecia areata.

The chain employs TRBV25-1 and TRBJ2-7; D remains unclear. The CDR3 covers 13 residues. Trimming cost V 2 bases and J 5 bases, with 10 bases left between them. Germline CDR1 MGHDK, CDR2 SYGVNS. CDR3 region: CASSEGVFHEQYF. The DNA of the CDR3 is TGTGCCAGCAGTGAAGGGGTGTTCCACGAGCAGTACTTC.

V and J are TRBV5-6 and TRBJ2-5; D is perhaps TRBD2 (6 bases). The germline gives CDR1 SGHDT, CDR2 YYEEEE. The V end lost 0 bases, the J end lost 4 bases, and 13 bases lay between the germline ends. The CDR3 is 15 residues long. The CDR3 here is CASSLALEGRETQYF. In DNA form, the CDR3 reads TGTGCCAGCAGCTTGGCCTTGGAGGGGAGAGAGACCCAGTACTTC.

A single count supports this clone. The CDR3 reads CASSYWGGTLTDTQYF. The DNA of the CDR3 is TGTGCCAGCAGTTATTGGGGCGGGACACTCACAGATACGCAGTATTTT. The gene calls are TRBV27 and TRBJ2-3; D could derive from TRBD1 or TRBD2 (6 bases each). Trimming removed 4 bases at V and 2 bases at J, with 16 bases between. The CDR3 totals 16 residues. The V gene's germline CDR1 is MNHEY and CDR2 SMNVEV (reference sequence).

The chain uses TRBV9 and TRBJ1-1; weak D call: TRBD1 (5 bases). Per the germline V gene, CDR1 is SGDLS and CDR2 is YYNGEE. The V gene lost 3 bases and the J gene lost 1 base, with 7 bases spanning the gap. The CDR3 sequence is 13 residues long. The CDR3 DNA follows: TGTGCCAGCAGCGCGGGGACGAACACTGAAGCTTTCTTT. It is translated as CASSAGTNTEAFF.

This clone was counted a single time. The chain links TRBV4-1 to TRBJ2-1, with D possibly being TRBD2 (6 bases). Per the germline V gene, CDR1 is MGHRA and CDR2 is YSYEKL. This CDR3 comprises 13 residues. V was clipped by 2 bases and J by 7 bases, with 9 bases between them. The CDR3 region is CASSQTGGNEQFF. The CDR3 DNA is TGCGCCAGCAGCCAAACCGGAGGGAATGAGCAGTTCTTC.

CDR3 coding DNA: TGTGCCAGCAGCGTTAGCGGGAAGGTTCAAAATGAGCAGTTCTTC. Protein: CASSVSGKVQNEQFF. The genes are TRBV9 and TRBJ2-1; 8 bases align to TRBD2. Trimming removed 2 bases from V and 7 bases from J; junction bases left unmatched: 8. The CDR3 has 15 amino acids. Germline V gene sequence: CDR1 SGDLS, CDR2 YYNGEE. Looking up the rest from reference TRBV9 and TRBJ2-1 gives the full variable domain: DSGVTQTPKHLITATGQRVTLRCSPRSGDLSVYWYQQSLDQGLQFLIQYYNGEERAKGNILERFSAQQFPDLHSELNLSSLELGDSALYFCASSVSGKVQNEQFFGPGTRLTVL.

V and J are TRBV6-5 and TRBJ2-1; TRBD1 agrees at 9 bases. Germline CDR1 is MNHEY and CDR2 is SVGAGI. J gave up 6 bases and V 5 bases, and 8 bases lay outside the gene matches. The CDR3 has 15 residues. The CDR3 bases are TGTGCCAGCAGTACCGGGACAGGGCTTGGCAATGAGCAGTTCTTC. Its protein is CASSTGTGLGNEQFF.

J is TRBJ2-3 and V is TRBV5-1; 9 nucleotides align to TRBD1. This CDR3 has 18 residues. The ends lost 1 base at V and 0 bases at J; junction bases unmatched: 9. Germline V gene sequence: CDR1 SGHRS, CDR2 YFSETQ. CDR3 DNA: TGCGCCAGCAGCTTGTTCGGGACAGGGCTGAGTAGCACAGATACGCAGTATTTT. This encodes CASSLFGTGLSSTDTQYF.

The J gene is TRBJ2-7, the V gene TRBV10-3, with 7 bases fitting TRBD1. The CDR3 spans 15 residues. CDR1 is ENHRY and CDR2 is SYGVKD in the germline V gene. V dropped 3 bases and J dropped 3; count of bases not matched to a gene: 8. This CDR3 reads CAISDPGTDIYEQYF. DNA of the CDR3: TGTGCCATCAGTGACCCCGGGACAGATATCTACGAGCAGTACTTC.

V and J are TRBV30 and TRBJ2-7, with D perhaps matching TRBD1 or TRBD2 (6 bases each). This CDR3 has 12 residues. The germline V gene has CDR1 GTSNPN and CDR2 SVGIG (reference sequence). V lost 5 bases, J lost 7 bases, and 15 bases lay in between. CDR3 DNA: TGTGCCTGGGATGTTTCGGGGGCTGAGCAGTACTTC. This sequence encodes CAWDVSGAEQYF.

Comment on this clone: Sequence at one end of the junction differs from germline and may be a read error. The chain links TRBV7-9 to TRBJ2-3, with 7 nucleotides matching TRBD1. This CDR3 region has 13 residues. Germline V gene lookup returns CDR1 SEHNR and CDR2 FQNEAQ (reference sequence). CDR3 region: CAGRGIRSDTQYF. The CDR3 bases are TGTGCCGGCAGGGGGATTAGGTCAGATACGCAGTATTTT. Filled out from reference TRBV7-9 and TRBJ2-3, the complete variable domain reads DTGVSQNPRHKITKRGQNVTFRCDPISEHNRLYWYRQTLGQGPEFLTYFQNEAQLEKSRLLSDRFSAERPKGSFSTLEIQRTEQGDSAMYLCAGRGIRSDTQYFGPGTRLTVL.

The chain links TRBV5-4 to TRBJ2-2, with D unclear. The CDR3 consists of 14 residues. CDR1 is SGHNT and CDR2 is YYREEE in the germline V gene (reference sequence). Trimming took off 2 bases at V and 3 bases at J, with 8 bases between the two ends. The CDR3 protein is CASSLKEYTGELFF. The CDR3 nucleotides are TGTGCCAGCAGCTTAAAGGAATACACCGGGGAGCTGTTTTTT.

V gene TRBV7-9 combines with J gene TRBJ2-2; D could derive from TRBD1 or TRBD2 (7 bases each). The V gene lost 6 bases and the J gene lost 2 bases, with 16 bases spanning the gap. Germline V gene lookup returns CDR1 SEHNR and CDR2 FQNEAQ (reference sequence). The CDR3 covers 16 residues. Here the CDR3 DNA reads TGTGCCAGCAGTCCCCAGGGGGGGCTTAACACCGGGGAGCTGTTTTTT. Translated, it gives CASSPQGGLNTGELFF.

The chain recombines TRBV14 with TRBJ2-1, with D possibly TRBD2 on 5 matching bases. The CDR3 loop spans 13 amino acids. V lost 0 bases to trimming and J lost 9 bases, with 9 bases between them. Germline values: CDR1 SGHDN, CDR2 FVKESK. CDR3 sequence (DNA): TGTGCCAGCAGCCAAGATAGTGCGGGTGAGCAGTTCTTC. This translates into CASSQDSAGEQFF.

The rearrangement links TRBV6-5 to TRBJ1-2, with D possibly being TRBD1 (6 bases). CDR1 is MNHEY, CDR2 SVGAGI, per germline. The CDR3 loop spans 14 amino acids. V shed 0 bases and J shed 8 bases, with 13 bases lying between them. CDR3 sequence: CASSYSRGGHGYTF. For the CDR3, the DNA is TGTGCCAGCAGTTACTCGAGAGGGGGACACGGCTACACCTTC.

This chain uses TRBV6-1 with TRBJ2-5; D might be TRBD2 (6 bases). The CDR3 is 14 residues long. CDR1 is MNHNS, CDR2 SASEGT, per germline. Trimming took 1 base from V and 4 from J, leaving 10 bases between them. The CDR3 is CASSEVGAGETQYF. As DNA, the CDR3 is TGTGCCAGCAGTGAAGTTGGAGCGGGAGAGACCCAGTACTTC.

This clone was observed a few times. This chain connects TRBV5-4 to TRBJ1-1, with TRBD1 matching over 7 bases. This CDR3 is 15 amino acids long. Trimming at V came to 4 bases and at J to 0 bases, leaving 6 bases not matched to a gene. The germline CDR1 and CDR2 sequences are SGHNT and YYREEE (reference sequence). In DNA form, the CDR3 reads TGTGCCAGCAGCCAAGGACAGGCGATGAACACTGAAGCTTTCTTT. Encoded protein: CASSQGQAMNTEAFF.

The rearrangement links TRBV19 to TRBJ2-2; TRBD2 matches at 11 bases. Losses at the gene ends were 3 bases for V and 6 bases for J; bases not matched to a gene: 0. This CDR3 is 14 amino acids long. The germline V gene has CDR1 LNHDA and CDR2 SQIVND (reference sequence). The CDR3 coding sequence is TGTGCCAGTAGTATGGGACTAGCGGCCGGGGAGCTGTTTTTT. As protein: CASSMGLAAGELFF.

Note on this clone: Other DNA sequences within the sample encode an identical CDR3. The chain carries TRBV7-6 and TRBJ2-7, with D perhaps given as TRBD1 or TRBD2 (6 bases each). Trimming pared 1 base from V and 2 bases from J, leaving 15 bases between. The CDR3 is 16 residues long. Per germline, CDR1 SGHVS and CDR2 FNYEAQ. The CDR3 coding sequence is TGTGCCAGCAGCTTAGGGGGGGCTAGTGGGACCTACGAGCAGTACTTC. It codes for CASSLGGASGTYEQYF.

V is TRBV29-1 and J is TRBJ2-7, with TRBD2 as a possible D gene (6 bases). The germline V and J ends were trimmed by 1 base and 7 bases, with 17 bases remaining between them. Germline loops: CDR1 SQVTM, CDR2 ANQGSEA. The CDR3 is 14 amino acids. The CDR3 sequence is CSVEGGEPMGEQYF. In DNA form, the CDR3 reads TGCAGCGTTGAAGGCGGGGAACCCATGGGGGAGCAGTACTTC.

The V and J genes are TRBV29-1 and TRBJ2-7; TRBD1 or TRBD2 may be the D gene (5 bases each). CDR1 is SQVTM and CDR2 is ANQGSEA in the germline V gene. The CDR3 loop spans 13 amino acids. The V and J ends lost 3 bases and 0 bases respectively, with 9 bases between them. The CDR3 nucleotides are TGCAGCGTTGACTCAGGGAGCTCCTACGAGCAGTACTTC. Residues: CSVDSGSSYEQYF.

The V and J genes are TRBV7-9 and TRBJ2-3; D gene unclear. The CDR3 is made up of 15 amino acids. CDR1 SEHNR and CDR2 FQNEAQ come from the germline V gene (reference sequence). Trimming took 3 bases from V and 7 from J, leaving 17 bases between them. CDR3 DNA: TGTGCCAGCAGCTTTCCTATTGATGAGCTTTATACGCAGTATTTT. This encodes CASSFPIDELYTQYF. The full variable domain, in which reference TRBV7-9 and TRBJ2-3 provide the parts outside the CDR3, is DTGVSQNPRHKITKRGQNVTFRCDPISEHNRLYWYRQTLGQGPEFLTYFQNEAQLEKSRLLSDRFSAERPKGSFSTLEIQRTEQGDSAMYLCASSFPIDELYTQYFGPGTRLTVL.

This clone appeared once. CDR3 amino acids: CASSLRGLAGPQETQYF. The DNA for the CDR3 is TGTGCCAGCAGCCTCCGTGGGCTAGCGGGACCTCAAGAGACCCAGTACTTC. The chain has TRBV11-2 and TRBJ2-5; 9 bases map to TRBD2. The CDR3 consists of 17 residues. Germline lookup yields CDR1 SGHAT and CDR2 FQNNGV. The J segment lost 2 bases and the V segment lost 5 bases, leaving 12 bases of the junction unmatched.

This clone was seen only once. V usage is TRBV7-9 and J usage is TRBJ2-7; weak D call: TRBD1 (5 bases). V lost 5 bases and J lost 2, with 10 bases in between. This CDR3 is 13 amino acids long. Germline lookup yields CDR1 SEHNR and CDR2 FQNEAQ (reference sequence). CDR3 bases: TGTGCCAGCAGCACGACAGATACCTACGAGCAGTACTTC. This encodes CASSTTDTYEQYF.

The V gene is TRBV23-1, the J gene TRBJ1-1, with D possibly TRBD1 on 5 matching bases. TRBV23-1 is labeled an ORF, and its function is uncertain. CDR3 length: 13 residues. V was clipped by 7 bases and J by 1 base, with 10 bases between them. This chain's CDR3 is CASNGTANTEAFF. In DNA form, the CDR3 reads TGCGCCAGCAATGGGACGGCGAACACTGAAGCTTTCTTT.

The chain joins TRBV27 to TRBJ2-7, with 12 bases fitting TRBD2. This CDR3 contains 15 residues. Germline CDR1 is MNHEY and CDR2 is SMNVEV (reference sequence). With V trimmed by 5 bases and J by 2 bases, 4 bases remained unmatched. CDR3 DNA sequence: TGTGCCAGCAGTAAGACTAGCGGGGGAACCTACGAGCAGTACTTC. The encoded protein is CASSKTSGGTYEQYF.

CDR3 bases: TGCAGCGTTGTAATGACCTCTGGGGCCAACGTCCTGACTTTC. This codes for CSVVMTSGANVLTF. The chain recombines TRBV29-1 with TRBJ2-6; D not certain. This CDR3 is built from 14 residues. V lost 4 bases and J lost 0, with 7 bases in between. Germline V gene data show CDR1 as SQVTM and CDR2 as ANQGSEA.

V usage is TRBV5-1 and J usage is TRBJ2-1; 9 bases agree with TRBD1. The CDR3 runs 14 residues. The V and J ends lost 2 bases and 4 bases, in that order; junction bases with no gene match: 1. Germline CDR1 is SGHRS and CDR2 is YFSETQ. The CDR3 DNA reads TGCGCCAGCAGCTTAGGGACAGGGTACAATGAGCAGTTCTTC. Its protein product is CASSLGTGYNEQFF.

The rearrangement links TRBV23-1 to TRBJ1-1; D unclear. TRBV23-1 is sorted into the ORF group, with uncertain function. Trimming shortened V by 7 bases and J by 0 bases, and 18 bases separated the two germline ends. The CDR3 runs 16 residues. DNA for the CDR3: TGCGCCAGCACCACTAAGTTCAATAAAATGAACACTGAAGCTTTCTTT. Translating it yields CASTTKFNKMNTEAFF.

This clone was observed a handful of times. The chain combines TRBV6-5 with TRBJ2-7; D is possibly TRBD1 or TRBD2 (5 bases each). Trimming left V 2 bases short and J 2 bases short, with 7 bases between. The CDR3 loop spans 13 amino acids. Germline lookup yields CDR1 MNHEY and CDR2 SVGAGI. CDR3 in amino acids: CASSYGGTYEQYF. CDR3 nucleotide sequence: TGTGCCAGCAGTTACGGGGGTACCTACGAGCAGTACTTC.

A single count supports this clone. The chain couples TRBV29-1 to TRBJ1-2; D is unclear. From germline, CDR1 is SQVTM and CDR2 ANQGSEA. The CDR3 is made up of 12 amino acids. Trimming took 4 bases from V and 6 from J, leaving 12 bases between them. Here the CDR3 reads CSVGPWEDGYTF. The CDR3 DNA sequence: TGCAGCGTTGGGCCCTGGGAGGATGGCTACACCTTC.

The chain uses TRBV7-6 and TRBJ2-3, with TRBD1 matching over 8 bases. This CDR3 has 14 residues. Germline CDR1 and CDR2: SGHVS and FNYEAQ. The V segment lost 3 bases and the J segment 4 bases; nucleotides outside the gene matches: 3. CDR3 amino acids: CASSFDRGSDTQYF. CDR3 in DNA: TGTGCCAGCAGCTTTGACAGGGGATCAGATACGCAGTATTTT.